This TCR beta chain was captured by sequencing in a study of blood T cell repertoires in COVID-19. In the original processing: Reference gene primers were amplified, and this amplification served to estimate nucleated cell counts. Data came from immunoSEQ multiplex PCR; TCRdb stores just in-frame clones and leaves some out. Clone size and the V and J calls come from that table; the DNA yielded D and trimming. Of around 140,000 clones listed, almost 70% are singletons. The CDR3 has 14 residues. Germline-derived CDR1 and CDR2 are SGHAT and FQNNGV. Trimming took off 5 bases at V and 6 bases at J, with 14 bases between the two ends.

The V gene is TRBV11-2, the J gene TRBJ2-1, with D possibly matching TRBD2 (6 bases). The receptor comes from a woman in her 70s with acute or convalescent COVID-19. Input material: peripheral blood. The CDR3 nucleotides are TGTGCCAGCAGCCAGGGAGATAGCGGCAATGAGCAGTTCTTC. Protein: CASSQGDSGNEQFF.